One sample yielded the 30 T cell receptor beta chains listed below, sequenced in a study of identifying expanded T cells in peripheral blood. The repertoire was sequenced with immunoSEQ multiplex PCR; TCRdb's copy has only in-frame clones and lacks some. Of more than 50,000 clones in the sample, around 86% were seen once. Sequencing was performed on blood. The receptors were gathered from a person aged 18 to 70 in good health.

The chain couples TRBV29-1 to TRBJ2-1; 7 nucleotides match TRBD2. Germline V CDR1 and CDR2: SQVTM, ANQGSEA. This CDR3 comprises 14 residues. V was pared by 1 base and J by 9 bases, with 9 bases of the junction left unmatched. The CDR3 here is CSVEASGVLVEQFF. The DNA of the CDR3 is TGCAGCGTTGAAGCCAGCGGGGTCCTGGTTGAGCAGTTCTTC.

The chain carries TRBV2 and TRBJ2-1, with D tentatively TRBD1 (6 bases). There are 13 residues in the CDR3. In germline, CDR1 is SNHLY, CDR2 FYNNEI. V shed 8 bases and J shed 4 bases, with 12 bases lying between them. The CDR3 DNA is TGTGCCAGCGGGACACCAGAGTACAATGAGCAGTTCTTC. Protein product: CASGTPEYNEQFF.

V usage is TRBV5-1 and J usage is TRBJ1-1; D remains ambiguous. V lost 0 bases and J 0 bases, leaving 9 bases between the germline ends. The length of the CDR3 is 15 residues. CDR1 is SGHRS and CDR2 is YFSETQ in the germline V gene. CDR3 sequence: CASSLAPGMNTEAFF. In nucleotides, the CDR3 is TGCGCCAGCAGCTTGGCCCCGGGGATGAACACTGAAGCTTTCTTT.

A few counts support this clone. J is TRBJ2-7 and V is TRBV2; no clear D. V was trimmed by 4 bases and J by 4 bases, leaving 11 bases between them. This CDR3 region has 13 residues. Germline loops: CDR1 SNHLY, CDR2 FYNNEI. CDR3 bases: TGTGCCAGCAGTGTCGGTCGATTTTACGAGCAGTACGTC. Amino acids: CASSVGRFYEQYV.

In DNA, the CDR3 is TGTGCCAGCAGCCAAGTAAGGGGGACCTCCTACAATGAGCAGTTCTTC. It translates to CASSQVRGTSYNEQFF. The genes are TRBV14 and TRBJ2-1; D perhaps matches TRBD1 (6 bases). With 1 base removed from V and 0 bases from J, the gap between germline ends came to 10 bases. There are 16 residues in the CDR3. Germline V gene sequence: CDR1 SGHDN, CDR2 FVKESK. The full variable domain, in which reference TRBV14 and TRBJ2-1 provide the parts outside the CDR3, is EAGVTQFPSHSVIEKGQTVTLRCDPISGHDNLYWYRRVMGKEIKFLLHFVKESKQDESGMPNNRFLAERTGGTYSTLKVQPAELEDSGVYFCASSQVRGTSYNEQFFGPGTRLTVL.

This clone was seen a single time. The chain recombines TRBV11-2 with TRBJ2-6; D gene uncertain. Germline loops: CDR1 SGHAT, CDR2 FQNNGV. V was shortened by 2 bases and J by 0 bases, with 11 bases between the two germline ends. The CDR3 runs 17 residues. The CDR3 nucleotides read TGTGCCAGCAGCTTATTTGGTGATCTCTCTGGGGCCAACGTCCTGACTTTC. It specifies CASSLFGDLSGANVLTF.

The chain joins TRBV2 to TRBJ2-2; D may be TRBD1 (5 bases). Germline lookup yields CDR1 SNHLY and CDR2 FYNNEI. The length of the CDR3 is 14 residues. V lost 8 bases and J lost 4, with 14 bases in between. This CDR3 reads CASDRDRFTGELFF. The CDR3 DNA follows: TGTGCCAGCGATCGAGACAGATTCACCGGGGAGCTGTTTTTT.

V gene TRBV5-4 combines with J gene TRBJ1-6; D gene ambiguous. Germline CDR1 reads SGHNT; CDR2 reads YYREEE (reference sequence). CDR3 length equals 12 residues. V was cut by 0 bases and J by 17 bases, with 12 bases left in between. The CDR3 spells CASSLEVGPVHF. In DNA, the CDR3 is TGTGCCAGCAGCTTGGAGGTCGGCCCAGTCCACTTT.

This clone was counted a single time. The chain is built from TRBV2 and TRBJ1-1; D is possibly TRBD1 (5 bases). Trimming cost V 11 bases and J 1 base, with 20 bases left between them. The germline V gene has CDR1 SNHLY and CDR2 FYNNEI. The CDR3 covers 15 residues. CDR3 DNA: TGTGCCGGCGAGAGTGGGGGGAGGGGGAACACTGAAGCTTTCTTT. Protein product: CAGESGGRGNTEAFF.

The chain uses TRBV4-2 and TRBJ1-1; 8 bases line up with TRBD1. The V segment lost 2 bases and the J segment 1 base; nucleotides outside the gene matches: 6. Germline CDR1 reads LGHNA; CDR2 reads YNFKEQ. CDR3 length: 16 residues. CDR3: CASSQNAGQGNTEAFF. Written as DNA, the CDR3 is TGTGCCAGCAGCCAAAACGCAGGACAGGGGAACACTGAAGCTTTCTTT.

J is TRBJ1-2 and V is TRBV20-1, with D uncertain. CDR1 is DFQATT and CDR2 is SNEGSKA in the germline V gene (reference sequence). The CDR3 has 10 residues. With 3 bases removed from V and 8 bases from J, the gap between germline ends came to 7 bases. The CDR3, as DNA: TGCAGTGCTAGTAGGCGGGGCTACACCTTC. Translated, it gives CSASRRGYTF.

The CDR3 region is CASSVVDTGTVTGELFF. Here the CDR3 DNA reads TGTGCCAGCAGCGTAGTAGATACGGGGACTGTCACCGGGGAGCTGTTTTTT. This chain uses TRBV9 with TRBJ2-2; possibly TRBD2 for D (6 bases). CDR3 length equals 17 residues. The ends were cut back, 0 bases at V and 4 bases at J, with 16 bases in the middle. Germline V gene data show CDR1 as SGDLS and CDR2 as YYNGEE.

V and J are TRBV10-3 and TRBJ2-3, with 9 bases that match TRBD2. J was trimmed by 3 bases and V by 4 bases; bases with no gene match: 2. Germline CDR1 is ENHRY and CDR2 is SYGVKD. The CDR3 has 14 amino acids. This CDR3 reads CAISGLAVTDTQYF. The CDR3 bases are TGTGCCATCAGTGGACTAGCGGTAACAGATACGCAGTATTTT.

The chain combines TRBV6-6 with TRBJ1-2, with 7 positions matching TRBD1. Germline V lookup: CDR1 MNHNY, CDR2 SVGAGI (reference sequence). The V gene end was trimmed by 6 bases and the J gene end by 3 bases; junction bases not matched to a gene: 13. The CDR3 contains 16 residues. CDR3 sequence reads: CASRSTTGFGDYGYTF. The CDR3 bases are TGTGCCAGCAGATCTACGACAGGGTTTGGTGACTATGGCTACACCTTC.

This sequence joins TRBV7-8 and TRBJ2-2; 12 bases agree with TRBD2. Germline V lookup: CDR1 SGHVS, CDR2 FQNEAQ. V lost 4 bases to trimming and J lost 4 bases; unmatched junction nucleotides: 4. CDR3 length: 16 residues. The CDR3 protein is CASSSTSGGFTGELFF. The CDR3 DNA reads TGTGCCAGCAGCTCTACTAGCGGGGGGTTCACCGGGGAGCTGTTTTTT.

CDR3: CASSEGTGGYEQYF. The CDR3 region has the DNA TGTGCCAGCAGTGAGGGGACAGGGGGCTACGAGCAGTACTTC. The gene calls are TRBV6-5 and TRBJ2-7; TRBD1 aligns across 11 bases. V lost 5 bases to trimming and J lost 3 bases; unmatched junction nucleotides: 3. CDR1 and CDR2 (germline): MNHEY, SVGAGI. CDR3 length equals 14 residues.

The chain recombines TRBV6-5 with TRBJ1-2; 12 nucleotides match TRBD1. The length of the CDR3 is 14 residues. Germline CDR1 is MNHEY and CDR2 is SVGAGI. The ends lost 6 bases at V and 8 bases at J; junction bases unmatched: 7. The CDR3 reads CASSSLGTGGGYTF. The CDR3, as DNA: TGTGCCAGCAGCTCCCTCGGGACAGGGGGCGGCTACACCTTC.

This chain joins TRBV30 and TRBJ2-1, with D hard to call. Trimming took 0 bases from V and 7 from J, leaving 4 bases between them. This CDR3 spans 11 amino acids. In germline, CDR1 is GTSNPN, CDR2 SVGIG (reference sequence). The DNA of the CDR3 is TGTGCCTGGAGTGTTATAAATGAGCAGTTCTTC. Encoded protein: CAWSVINEQFF. Complete variable domain (other parts from reference TRBV30 and TRBJ2-1): SQTIHQWPATLVQPVGSPLSLECTVEGTSNPNLYWYRQAAGRGLQLLFYSVGIGQISSEVPQNLSASRPQDRQFILSSKKLLLSDSGFYLCAWSVINEQFFGPGTRLTVL.

The J gene is TRBJ2-2, the V gene TRBV14; D perhaps matches TRBD1 (6 bases). CDR1 SGHDN and CDR2 FVKESK come from the germline V gene. Between the trimmed V and J ends, which lost 3 bases and 4 bases, there was a span of 21 bases. This CDR3 contains 18 residues. CDR3 nucleotides: TGTGCCAGCAGCCACCGTACCCTCCGGACAGCAGTCACCGGGGAGCTGTTTTTT. Residues: CASSHRTLRTAVTGELFF.

V gene TRBV7-9 combines with J gene TRBJ1-2; D is perhaps TRBD1 (6 bases). V shed 5 bases and J shed 8 bases, with 21 bases lying between them. CDR1 and CDR2 (germline): SEHNR, FQNEAQ (reference sequence). The CDR3 spans 15 residues. CDR3 DNA: TGTGCCAGCAGCCCCACGGGCAGGGGAAGAGAAGGCTACACCTTC. Translation: CASSPTGRGREGYTF.

A few counts support this clone. The V call is TRBV7-6, the J call TRBJ1-1; D not certain. The CDR3 runs to 11 residues. V lost 5 bases, J lost 9 bases, and 10 bases lay in between. In germline, CDR1 is SGHVS, CDR2 FNYEAQ. The CDR3 loop is CASSTSGQAFF. The CDR3 bases are TGTGCCAGCAGCACAAGCGGGCAAGCTTTCTTT.

This clone was observed a few times. The chain uses TRBV30 and TRBJ1-4; 7 nucleotides match TRBD1. Unmatched junction bases numbered 8, after V lost 5 bases and J lost 5 bases. The CDR3 loop spans 14 amino acids. The germline gives CDR1 GTSNPN, CDR2 SVGIG (reference sequence). The CDR3 is CAWDGAGGNEKLFF. The DNA for the CDR3 is TGTGCCTGGGACGGGGCAGGGGGGAATGAAAAACTGTTTTTT.

The CDR3 reads CASTGPPSYEQYF. For the CDR3, the DNA is TGCGCCAGCACGGGGCCGCCCTCCTACGAGCAGTACTTC. J is TRBJ2-7 and V is TRBV10-2; D possibly matches TRBD1 or TRBD2 (5 bases each). There are 13 residues in the CDR3. V was clipped by 7 bases and J by 0 bases, with 10 bases between them. CDR1 is WSHSY and CDR2 is SAAADI in the germline V gene.

V and J are TRBV9 and TRBJ1-1, with D uncertain. In germline, CDR1 is SGDLS, CDR2 YYNGEE. The germline V and J ends were trimmed by 3 bases and 3 bases, with 15 bases remaining between them. This CDR3 region has 15 residues. This CDR3 is CASSGAIGIDTEAFF. CDR3 coding DNA: TGTGCCAGCAGCGGGGCGATAGGGATTGACACTGAAGCTTTCTTT. The variable domain in full, with the rest retrieved from reference TRBV9 and TRBJ1-1, is DSGVTQTPKHLITATGQRVTLRCSPRSGDLSVYWYQQSLDQGLQFLIQYYNGEERAKGNILERFSAQQFPDLHSELNLSSLELGDSALYFCASSGAIGIDTEAFFGQGTRLTVV.

This clone was seen only once. The chain combines TRBV19 with TRBJ2-4; unclear D gene. Looked up from germline, CDR1 is LNHDA and CDR2 is SQIVND (reference sequence). CDR3 length: 15 residues. Trimming removed 1 base at V and 2 bases at J, with 9 bases between. The CDR3 sequence: CASSIVAFTKNIQYF. The DNA of the CDR3 is TGTGCCAGTAGTATAGTAGCTTTTACCAAAAACATTCAGTACTTC.

The J gene is TRBJ1-1, the V gene TRBV5-1, with D perhaps TRBD1 (6 bases). Germline V CDR1 and CDR2: SGHRS, YFSETQ. Deletions cut 3 bases from V and 2 bases from J, with 11 bases between. The CDR3 runs 14 residues. The CDR3 here is CASSSRTANTEAFF. Written as DNA, the CDR3 is TGCGCCAGCAGCTCTAGGACAGCCAACACTGAAGCTTTCTTT.

The rearrangement uses TRBV5-1 and TRBJ2-7, with D unclear. Germline CDR1 reads SGHRS; CDR2 reads YFSETQ. The CDR3 spans 13 residues. Trimming took 1 base from V and 3 from J, leaving 8 bases between them. CDR3 sequence reads: CASSLLPNYEQYF. The CDR3, as DNA: TGCGCCAGCAGCTTGCTACCCAACTACGAGCAGTACTTC.

The V gene is TRBV6-5, the J gene TRBJ1-6, with TRBD1 as a possible D gene (6 bases). V was shortened by 10 bases and J by 7 bases, with 17 bases between the two germline ends. The CDR3 loop spans 14 amino acids. Germline V lookup: CDR1 MNHEY, CDR2 SVGAGI. This chain's CDR3 is CATSPEGGNSPLHF. DNA for the CDR3: TGTGCCACCTCTCCAGAGGGGGGAAATTCACCCCTCCACTTT.

The chain is built from TRBV5-4 and TRBJ2-5; 11 bases agree with TRBD2. V was clipped by 5 bases and J by 5 bases; unmatched bases: 8. The CDR3 sequence is 15 residues long. The germline V gene encodes CDR1 SGHNT and CDR2 YYREEE (reference sequence). CDR3 bases: TGTGCCAGCAGGCCGGTTAGCGGGGGGGCGGAGACCCAGTACTTC. It is translated as CASRPVSGGAETQYF.

The chain carries TRBV12-5 and TRBJ2-1, with D tentatively TRBD1 or TRBD2 (5 bases each). The germline gives CDR1 LGHNT, CDR2 FRNRAP. V was clipped by 1 base and J by 7 bases, with 8 bases between them. The CDR3 is 13 residues long. The CDR3 reads CASGLGGTNEQFF. In nucleotides, the CDR3 is TGTGCTAGTGGTTTGGGGGGGACGAATGAGCAGTTCTTC.